This TCR beta chain was observed in a study of OX40 agonist ivuxolimab in advanced cancers. General study findings and limits: Expanded clones were, on average, more numerous in CD8+ T cells than in CD4+. Partial responders receiving 0.1-3.0 mg/kg showed among the lowest clonal expansion. At 0.1 to 3.0 mg/kg and by week 6, CD4+ and CD8+ T cells in the blood had expanded clonally.

Profiled with immunoSEQ multiplex PCR; TCRdb holds only in-frame clones, not every one. The sample holds some 80,000 clones, 94% seen once. Drawing of blood for sampling happened at baseline, at cycle 4 day 1, and at cycle 7 day 1. In the case of this clone: Its target is not known.

The CDR3 runs to 12 residues. CDR1 and CDR2 (germline): LNHNV, YYDKDF (reference sequence). Trimming shortened V by 8 bases and J by 4 bases, and 11 bases separated the two germline ends. The genes are TRBV15 and TRBJ2-5; tentatively, D is TRBD2 (6 bases). The source was CD4+ or CD8+ T cells sorted from blood, collected in a trial of the OX40 agonist ivuxolimab. The receptor was isolated from an adult with an advanced solid tumor such as melanoma, head and neck, liver or kidney cancer. The CDR3 DNA sequence: TGTGCCACCCGGGGACTCCGAGAGACCCAGTACTTC. Translated: CATRGLRETQYF. Full variable domain (outside the CDR3, taken from reference TRBV15 and TRBJ2-5): DAMVIQNPRYQVTQFGKPVTLSCSQTLNHNVMYWYQQKSSQAPKLLFHYYDKDFNNEADTPDNFQSRRPNTSFCFLDIRSPGLGDTAMYLCATRGLRETQYFGPGTRLLVL.